One TCR beta chain is described in this entry. Antigen: not known. The data originate from a study of blood T cells in healthy people across ages. Points from the study as a whole: Getting older went along with TCR beta diversity per million T cells dropping roughly linearly.

Next came a second PCR, run for about 7 to 12 cycles, which used a sample-barcoded 5' primer along with a J-beta primer mix. TCRdb independently ran MiXCR on the 5' RACE reads; one entry per CDR3 protein. This sample has more than 1,400,000 distinct CDR3 sequences, with about 40% found just once. The CDR3 spans 12 residues. Germline V CDR1 and CDR2: SQVTM, ANQGSEA. V dropped 7 bases and J dropped 3; count of bases not matched to a gene: 6. Sequences were obtained from blood. V gene TRBV29-1 combines with J gene TRBJ2-7; 7 nucleotides line up with TRBD1. The TCR originated in a woman aged 18-29 years in good health. The CDR3, as DNA: TGCAGCGCAGGGACAGCCGACTACGAGCAGTACTTC. It yields the protein CSAGTADYEQYF.